The 27 T cell receptor beta chains in this list originate from one sample, sequenced in a study of radiotherapy plus CTLA-4 blockade in lung cancer. The method was immunoSEQ multiplex PCR; TCRdb's version includes in-frame clones alone and lacks a portion of them. Here the sample spans about 110,000 clones, about 83% being singletons. This specimen was peripheral blood, taken from a patient treated with radiotherapy plus ipilimumab. The origin of the receptors is a human donor with non-small cell lung cancer that progressed on radiotherapy plus ipilimumab. Some clones in this sample may be carry-over from other donors' samples.

The chain carries TRBV6-1 and TRBJ1-6; 9 positions agree with TRBD1. The CDR3 length is 14 residues. CDR1 MNHNS and CDR2 SASEGT come from the germline V gene. The V segment lost 5 bases and the J segment 7 bases; nucleotides outside the gene matches: 3. CDR3 coding DNA: TGTGCCAGCAGTAGGGACAGGGTAAATTCACCCCTCCACTTT. The encoded protein is CASSRDRVNSPLHF.

V and J are TRBV5-4 and TRBJ2-1; D gene unclear. This CDR3 region has 14 residues. The germline CDR1 and CDR2 sequences are SGHNT and YYREEE (reference sequence). The V end lost 4 bases, the J end lost 0 bases, and 8 bases lay between the germline ends. The CDR3 reads CASSGTSSYNEQFF. CDR3 DNA: TGTGCCAGCAGCGGAACGAGCTCCTACAATGAGCAGTTCTTC.

The V and J genes are TRBV7-8 and TRBJ2-5, with D unclear. Between the trimmed V and J ends, which lost 4 bases and 5 bases, there was a span of 2 bases. Germline V gene data show CDR1 as SGHVS and CDR2 as FQNEAQ. The CDR3 spans 10 residues. The CDR3 sequence is CASSSETQYF. CDR3 DNA: TGTGCCAGCAGCTCGGAGACCCAGTACTTC.

The chain is built from TRBV14 and TRBJ2-5, with 13 bases aligning to TRBD2. Germline V gene sequence: CDR1 SGHDN, CDR2 FVKESK. The CDR3 is 16 residues long. The junction had 6 bases not matched to a gene; V was cut back by 4 bases and J by 4 bases. The CDR3 sequence is CASSRGLAGVLETQYF. For the CDR3, the DNA is TGTGCCAGCAGCCGAGGACTAGCGGGGGTTCTAGAGACCCAGTACTTC.

In nucleotides, the CDR3 is TGTGCCAGCTCACCACGGGTTTGGGAAAAACTGTTTTTT. As protein: CASSPRVWEKLFF. The gene calls are TRBV18 and TRBJ1-4; the D is unclear. CDR3 size: 13 residues. V lost 1 base and J lost 8, with 8 bases in between. CDR1 is KGHSH and CDR2 is LQKENI in the germline V gene.

This chain uses TRBV5-6 with TRBJ2-7; the D gene is possibly TRBD1 (6 bases). V lost 2 bases, J lost 0 bases, and 15 bases lay in between. In germline, CDR1 is SGHDT, CDR2 YYEEEE. CDR3 length: 16 residues. CDR3 bases: TGTGCCAGCAGCTTCCGTTTACGACAGGACTCCTACGAGCAGTACTTC. This encodes CASSFRLRQDSYEQYF.

V usage is TRBV5-4 and J usage is TRBJ2-6; unclear D gene. Germline values: CDR1 SGHNT, CDR2 YYREEE (reference sequence). Trimming pared 7 bases from V and 4 bases from J, leaving 15 bases between. CDR3 length equals 15 residues. DNA of the CDR3: TGTGCCAGCCAGTCCAAACTGGGAGGGGCCAACGTCCTGACTTTC. The encoded protein is CASQSKLGGANVLTF. Full variable domain (remainder filled in from reference TRBV5-4 and TRBJ2-6): ETGVTQSPTHLIKTRGQQVTLRCSSQSGHNTVSWYQQALGQGPQFIFQYYREEENGRGNFPPRFSGLQFPNYSSELNVNALELDDSALYLCASQSKLGGANVLTFGAGSRLTVL.

V and J are TRBV4-3 and TRBJ1-2; D remains unclear. The ends were cut back, 0 bases at V and 5 bases at J, with 13 bases in the middle. CDR1 is LGHNA and CDR2 is YSLEER in the germline V gene. This CDR3 comprises 15 residues. This CDR3 reads CASSQDYVAPYGYTF. As DNA, the CDR3 is TGCGCCAGCAGCCAAGATTACGTCGCCCCATATGGCTACACCTTC.

This clone has just a few counts. The chain employs TRBV5-4 and TRBJ2-7, with 11 positions matching TRBD2. V trimming: 3 bases; J trimming: 2 bases; junction bases outside the gene matches: 1. This CDR3 contains 14 residues. Germline lookup yields CDR1 SGHNT and CDR2 YYREEE (reference sequence). The CDR3 protein is CASSWGLAAYEQYF. Here the CDR3 DNA reads TGTGCCAGCAGCTGGGGACTAGCGGCCTACGAGCAGTACTTC.

Only one count was recorded for this clone. This chain connects TRBV13 to TRBJ2-1, with D perhaps matching TRBD2 (6 bases). Per the germline V gene, CDR1 is PRHDT and CDR2 is FYEKMQ (reference sequence). V shed 4 bases and J shed 0 bases, with 16 bases lying between them. This CDR3 region has 17 residues. The CDR3 sequence is CASSYGDSRISYNEQFF. The CDR3 coding sequence is TGTGCCAGCAGCTACGGGGACTCTCGGATCTCCTACAATGAGCAGTTCTTC.

The V and J genes are TRBV28 and TRBJ2-3; D might be TRBD1 (6 bases). CDR1 is MDHEN, CDR2 SYDVKM, per germline. The CDR3 length is 14 residues. V was cut by 5 bases and J by 2 bases, with 11 bases left in between. For the CDR3, the DNA is TGTGCCAGCAGTCTAGGACAGTACACAGATACGCAGTATTTT. It specifies CASSLGQYTDTQYF.

This clone showed up just once. This chain joins TRBV6-1 and TRBJ1-6; possible D gene TRBD1, 5 bases. V lost 6 bases, J lost 4 bases, and 10 bases lay in between. This CDR3 spans 14 amino acids. The germline V gene has CDR1 MNHNS and CDR2 SASEGT. The CDR3 region has the DNA TGTGCCAGCAGCTCGGGGCCATATAATTCACCCCTCCACTTT. It is translated as CASSSGPYNSPLHF.

V gene TRBV7-2 combines with J gene TRBJ2-7; D perhaps matches TRBD2 (5 bases). Germline V CDR1 and CDR2: SGHTA, FQGNSA. This CDR3 region has 13 residues. V gave up 5 bases and J gave up 3 bases, with 11 bases separating them. The CDR3 reads CASSPGIFYEQYF. The CDR3 region has the DNA TGTGCCAGCAGCCCCGGGATCTTCTACGAGCAGTACTTC.

This rearrangement joins TRBV6-5 to TRBJ2-3, with D unclear. V lost 6 bases to trimming and J lost 8 bases, with 12 bases between them. The CDR3 has 12 amino acids. CDR1 is MNHEY and CDR2 is SVGAGI in the germline V gene. The CDR3 sequence: CASSRQRGTQYF. The CDR3 DNA reads as TGTGCCAGCAGCCGCCAGCGAGGTACGCAGTATTTT.

V usage is TRBV30 and J usage is TRBJ2-3; tentatively, D is TRBD2 (5 bases). The CDR3 runs to 16 residues. The germline gives CDR1 GTSNPN, CDR2 SVGIG (reference sequence). V was trimmed by 3 bases and J by 5 bases, leaving 21 bases between them. The CDR3 reads CAWSLLTYLGVDTQYF. CDR3 bases: TGTGCCTGGAGCCTATTAACCTACCTCGGGGTAGATACGCAGTATTTT. Supplemented by reference TRBV30 and TRBJ2-3, the full variable domain reads SQTIHQWPATLVQPVGSPLSLECTVEGTSNPNLYWYRQAAGRGLQLLFYSVGIGQISSEVPQNLSASRPQDRQFILSSKKLLLSDSGFYLCAWSLLTYLGVDTQYFGPGTRLTVL.

This chain connects TRBV19 to TRBJ1-1, with D perhaps TRBD1 (6 bases). Germline lookup yields CDR1 LNHDA and CDR2 SQIVND (reference sequence). This CDR3 region has 13 residues. V gave up 6 bases and J gave up 6 bases, with 14 bases separating them. The CDR3 loop reads CASSPKGESEAFF. In DNA, the CDR3 is TGTGCCAGTAGCCCTAAGGGGGAGTCTGAAGCTTTCTTT.

The gene calls are TRBV27 and TRBJ2-5; TRBD2 agrees at 8 bases. The ends lost 6 bases at V and 9 bases at J; junction bases unmatched: 9. CDR3 length: 13 amino acids. Per the germline V gene, CDR1 is MNHEY and CDR2 is SMNVEV (reference sequence). The DNA for the CDR3 is TGTGCCAGCAGCTGGGGCGGGGGGTCGGCCCAGTACTTC. As protein: CASSWGGGSAQYF.

The V call is TRBV28, the J call TRBJ2-5, with TRBD2 identical over 13 bases. Per the germline V gene, CDR1 is MDHEN and CDR2 is SYDVKM. This CDR3 comprises 17 residues. V was clipped by 8 bases and J by 2 bases; unmatched bases: 11. The CDR3 spells CASAGTSGVIFQETQYF. The CDR3 DNA follows: TGTGCCAGCGCTGGGACTAGCGGGGTTATATTTCAAGAGACCCAGTACTTC.

The chain carries TRBV29-1 and TRBJ1-2; D ambiguous. CDR1 is SQVTM and CDR2 is ANQGSEA in the germline V gene. This CDR3 comprises 14 residues. Trimming removed 2 bases from V and 5 bases from J, with 15 bases in between. This CDR3 reads CSVELGNREYGYTF. CDR3 DNA: TGCAGCGTTGAACTGGGAAATAGAGAATATGGCTACACCTTC. Together with reference TRBV29-1 and TRBJ1-2, the CDR3 gives the full variable domain: SAVISQKPSRDICQRGTSLTIQCQVDSQVTMMFWYRQQPGQSLTLIATANQGSEATYESGFVIDKFPISRPNLTFSTLTVSNMSPEDSSIYLCSVELGNREYGYTFGSGTRLTVV.

This clone showed up just once. The genes are TRBV7-8 and TRBJ2-2, with D uncertain. The length of the CDR3 is 16 residues. V was shortened by 0 bases and J by 4 bases, with 12 bases between the two germline ends. CDR1 SGHVS and CDR2 FQNEAQ come from the germline V gene. The CDR3 is CASSLAFQGFTGELFF. The CDR3 DNA reads TGTGCCAGCAGCTTAGCGTTTCAAGGGTTCACCGGGGAGCTGTTTTTT.

The rearrangement joins TRBV5-5 to TRBJ1-3, with 7 positions matching TRBD1. Germline V gives CDR1 SGHKS, CDR2 YYEKEE (reference sequence). V shed 4 bases and J 0 bases; nucleotides not matched to a gene: 7. The CDR3 extends over 16 amino acids. The CDR3 DNA reads as TGTGCCAGCAGCCCCACCAGGGGGAACTCTGGAAACACCATATATTTT. Its protein product is CASSPTRGNSGNTIYF.

The V call is TRBV5-1, the J call TRBJ1-6; TRBD1 matches 10 bases. This CDR3 spans 15 amino acids. Germline assignment: CDR1 SGHRS and CDR2 YFSETQ. V lost 4 bases and J lost 5; bases outside the gene matches: 3. The CDR3 reads CASSRGTGDNSPLHF. In DNA form, the CDR3 reads TGCGCCAGCAGCAGAGGGACAGGGGATAATTCACCCCTCCACTTT.

The gene calls are TRBV2 and TRBJ1-6; TRBD1 aligns across 9 bases. With V trimmed by 8 bases and J by 6 bases, 2 bases remained unmatched. Germline-derived CDR1 and CDR2 are SNHLY and FYNNEI. The CDR3 has 13 residues. The CDR3 spells CASADRGNSPLHF. CDR3 nucleotide sequence: TGTGCCAGCGCGGACAGGGGTAATTCACCCCTCCACTTT.

In nucleotides, the CDR3 is TGTGCCAGCAGCCTCATACGACCCGAATCCCTCTACAATGAGCAGTTCTTC. Protein sequence: CASSLIRPESLYNEQFF. The rearrangement uses TRBV4-2 and TRBJ2-1; D unresolved. Germline V gene sequence: CDR1 LGHNA, CDR2 YNFKEQ. Trimming stripped 4 bases from V and 3 bases from J, with 19 bases between. The CDR3 length is 17 residues.

The chain carries TRBV6-1 and TRBJ2-1; 10 bases are shared with TRBD1. Germline CDR1 and CDR2: MNHNS and SASEGT. The ends lost 5 bases at V and 3 bases at J; junction bases unmatched: 4. This CDR3 has 15 amino acids. The CDR3 sequence: CASSPGTGDYNEQFF. The CDR3 DNA is TGTGCCAGCAGTCCCGGGACAGGGGACTACAATGAGCAGTTCTTC.

This chain links TRBV2 with TRBJ2-1; 7 bases align to TRBD1. The ends lost 4 bases at V and 5 bases at J; junction bases unmatched: 8. The CDR3 covers 15 residues. Germline V CDR1 and CDR2: SNHLY, FYNNEI. This CDR3 reads CASSGQDRLNNEQFF. Here the CDR3 DNA reads TGTGCCAGCAGTGGTCAGGACAGGCTAAACAATGAGCAGTTCTTC.

The chain carries TRBV18 and TRBJ1-5, with D maybe TRBD1 (5 bases). Germline CDR1 and CDR2: KGHSH and LQKENI. The germline V and J ends were trimmed by 5 bases and 6 bases, with 17 bases remaining between them. The CDR3 consists of 15 residues. CDR3 protein: CASSSTSGLTQPQHF. The DNA of the CDR3 is TGTGCCAGCTCATCTACTTCAGGGTTGACTCAGCCCCAGCATTTT.